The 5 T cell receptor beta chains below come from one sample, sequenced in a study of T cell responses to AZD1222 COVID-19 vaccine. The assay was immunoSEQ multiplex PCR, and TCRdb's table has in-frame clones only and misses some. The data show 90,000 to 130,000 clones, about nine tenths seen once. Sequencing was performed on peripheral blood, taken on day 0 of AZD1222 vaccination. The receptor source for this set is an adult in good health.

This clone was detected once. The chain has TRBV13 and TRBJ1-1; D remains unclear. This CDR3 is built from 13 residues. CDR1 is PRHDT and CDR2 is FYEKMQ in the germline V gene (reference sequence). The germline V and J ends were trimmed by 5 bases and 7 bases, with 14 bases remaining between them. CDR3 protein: CASSVNSYNEAFF. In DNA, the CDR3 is TGTGCCAGCAGCGTAAACAGTTACAATGAAGCTTTCTTT.

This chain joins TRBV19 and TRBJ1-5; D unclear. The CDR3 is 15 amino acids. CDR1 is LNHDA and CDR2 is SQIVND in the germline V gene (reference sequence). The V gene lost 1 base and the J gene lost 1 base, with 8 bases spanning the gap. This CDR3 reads CASSIATRSNQPQHF. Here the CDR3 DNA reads TGTGCCAGTAGTATAGCTACCCGGAGCAATCAGCCCCAGCATTTT. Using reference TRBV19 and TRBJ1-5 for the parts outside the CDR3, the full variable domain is DGGITQSPKYLFRKEGQNVTLSCEQNLNHDAMYWYRQDPGQGLRLIYYSQIVNDFQKGDIAEGYSVSREKKESFPLTVTSAQKNPTAFYLCASSIATRSNQPQHFGDGTRLSIL.

In DNA form, the CDR3 reads TGCGCCAGCAGCCCGGCGGGGGAAGTCACTGAAGCTTTCTTT. It specifies CASSPAGEVTEAFF. V and J are TRBV5-1 and TRBJ1-1, with D possibly matching TRBD1 (5 bases). Germline values: CDR1 SGHRS, CDR2 YFSETQ. The CDR3 runs 14 residues. The ends were cut back, 4 bases at V and 4 bases at J, with 14 bases in the middle. The entire variable domain, with the rest obtained from reference TRBV5-1 and TRBJ1-1, is as follows: KAGVTQTPRYLIKTRGQQVTLSCSPISGHRSVSWYQQTPGQGLQFLFEYFSETQRNKGNFPGRFSGRQFSNSRSEMNVSTLELGDSALYLCASSPAGEVTEAFFGQGTRLTVV.

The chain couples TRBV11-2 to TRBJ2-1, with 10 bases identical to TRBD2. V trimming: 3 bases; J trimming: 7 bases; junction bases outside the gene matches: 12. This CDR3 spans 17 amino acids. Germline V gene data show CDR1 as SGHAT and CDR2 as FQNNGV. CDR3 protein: CASSFPPGLAHKNEQFF. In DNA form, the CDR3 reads TGTGCCAGCAGCTTCCCACCGGGACTAGCGCATAAGAATGAGCAGTTCTTC.

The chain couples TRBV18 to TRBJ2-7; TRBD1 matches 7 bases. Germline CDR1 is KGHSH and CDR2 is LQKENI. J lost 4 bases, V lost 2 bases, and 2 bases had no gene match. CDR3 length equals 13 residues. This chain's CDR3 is CASSPSTGYEQYF. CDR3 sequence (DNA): TGTGCCAGCTCACCATCGACAGGGTACGAGCAGTACTTC.